Listed here is a single T cell receptor beta chain. The germline V gene encodes CDR1 DFQATT and CDR2 SNEGSKA (reference sequence). This CDR3 has 14 residues. V shed 4 bases, J shed 2 bases, and the junction held 5 bases outside the gene matches. This sample was included in a study of metastatic and nonmetastatic thyroid tumors. TCRdb re-clonotyped the PCR reads through MiXCR. The sample lists 20,000 to 25,000 clones, about a fifth occurring once. Each patient went into thyroid surgery without having received any treatment. Sequencing input: blood. The chain uses TRBV20-1 and TRBJ2-3, with 8 nucleotides matching TRBD2. The sequence was obtained from a female donor with papillary thyroid cancer or a benign thyroid nodule (not recorded which). Some clones in this sample may be carry-over from other donors' samples. In nucleotides, the CDR3 is TGCAGTGCTAACGGGAGGGCCTTCACAGATACGCAGTATTTT. Translation gives CSANGRAFTDTQYF.